Sequencing of this TCR beta chain was carried out in a study of T cell repertoires in cytomegalovirus infection. In regard to this clonotype: Its antigen is undetermined.

Germline V gene sequence: CDR1 MNHEY, CDR2 SMNVEV (reference sequence). The CDR3 runs to 16 residues. The V segment lost 1 base and the J segment 0 bases; nucleotides outside the gene matches: 3. TCRdb passed the reads through MiXCR, listing each CDR3 protein once. Here the sample spans around 300,000 distinct CDR3 sequences, around 25% being singletons. This clonotype was sampled from a human donor in good health (CMV status not recorded). Some clones in this sample may be carry-over from other donors' samples. This sample comprised cultured PBMCs, obtained from culture after CMV antigen stimulation. This chain uses TRBV27 with TRBJ2-4, with 7 bases matching TRBD1. CDR3 region: CASSLLGQLAKNIQYF. The CDR3 DNA sequence: TGTGCCAGCAGTTTATTGGGACAGCTAGCCAAAAACATTCAGTACTTC.